These 32 T cell receptor beta chains were sequenced from one sample in a study of control samples from healthy donors and cancer patients. Only in-frame clones appear in the TCRdb table, and some are missing; sequencing was by immunoSEQ multiplex PCR. The profile shows 150,000 to 200,000 clones, around nine tenths of them singletons. Sequenced: blood. These receptors originate from a man younger than 45 in good health.

The count of this clone is one. V gene TRBV18 combines with J gene TRBJ1-1; TRBD1 matches 8 bases. The CDR3 is 16 residues long. Germline trimming cut 5 bases from V and 1 base from J; bases unmatched to any gene: 9. Germline CDR1 reads KGHSH; CDR2 reads LQKENI. The CDR3, as DNA: TGTGCCAGCTCATCAAAGGGACAGGTGGGGAACACTGAAGCTTTCTTT. Translated: CASSSKGQVGNTEAFF.

V gene TRBV6-2 or TRBV6-3 combines with J gene TRBJ2-2, with D unresolved. Germline V gene sequence: CDR1 MNHEY, CDR2 SVGEGT. The V gene lost 2 bases and the J gene lost 1 base, with 11 bases spanning the gap. The CDR3 runs to 16 residues. The CDR3, as DNA: TGTGCCAGCAGTTACGACCAATGGAAGAACACCGGGGAGCTGTTTTTT. Protein: CASSYDQWKNTGELFF.

The chain uses TRBV6-5 and TRBJ1-1; D not certain. V lost 4 bases to trimming and J lost 1 base, with 16 bases between them. In germline, CDR1 is MNHEY, CDR2 SVGAGI. This CDR3 region has 16 residues. CDR3 DNA sequence: TGTGCCAGCAGTTCTCCGTGGGCGCGAGGGAACACTGAAGCTTTCTTT. It specifies CASSSPWARGNTEAFF.

V and J are TRBV10-2 and TRBJ1-2; tentatively, D is TRBD1 (6 bases). V was pared by 4 bases and J by 0 bases, with 15 bases between. CDR1 is WSHSY, CDR2 SAAADI, per germline. The CDR3 covers 16 residues. The CDR3 DNA is TGCGCCAGCAGTGGAGGGGGGGGCACTTCTAACTATGGCTACACCTTC. This sequence encodes CASSGGGGTSNYGYTF.

The genes are TRBV20-1 and TRBJ2-5; TRBD2 matches at 8 bases. The CDR3 covers 15 residues. V trimming: 3 bases; J trimming: 5 bases; junction bases outside the gene matches: 11. Per germline, CDR1 DFQATT and CDR2 SNEGSKA (reference sequence). The CDR3 DNA reads TGCAGTGCTAGTGCTGCGGGGGGCCTCGGTGAGACCCAGTACTTC. It codes for CSASAAGGLGETQYF.

The chain employs TRBV6-5 and TRBJ1-6, with a weak D call TRBD1 (5 bases). The CDR3 consists of 13 residues. CDR1 is MNHEY and CDR2 is SVGAGI in the germline V gene. V lost 6 bases to trimming and J lost 8 bases, with 11 bases between them. CDR3 nucleotide sequence: TGTGCCAGCAGCTTGGAGGGGTATTCACCCCTCCACTTT. This sequence encodes CASSLEGYSPLHF.

The table lists this clone with a few counts. The gene calls are TRBV2 and TRBJ1-6; a possible D gene is TRBD1 (6 bases). CDR3 size: 14 residues. CDR1 SNHLY and CDR2 FYNNEI come from the germline V gene. V was clipped by 5 bases and J by 5 bases, with 10 bases between them. CDR3 region: CASSTGFDNSPLHF. CDR3 sequence (DNA): TGTGCCAGCAGTACAGGGTTTGATAATTCACCCCTCCACTTT. The entire variable domain, with the rest obtained from reference TRBV2 and TRBJ1-6, is as follows: EPEVTQTPSHQVTQMGQEVILRCVPISNHLYFYWYRQILGQKVEFLVSFYNNEISEKSEIFDDQFSVERPDGSNFTLKIRSTKLEDSAMYFCASSTGFDNSPLHFGNGTRLTVT.

V gene TRBV5-6 combines with J gene TRBJ1-4; D ambiguous. This CDR3 contains 15 residues. V was cut by 4 bases and J by 4 bases, with 14 bases left in between. Looked up from germline, CDR1 is SGHDT and CDR2 is YYEEEE. CDR3 in amino acids: CASSTGRTYNEKLFF. The CDR3 DNA reads as TGTGCCAGCAGCACCGGACGGACCTATAATGAAAAACTGTTTTTT.

V and J are TRBV7-9 and TRBJ1-4; a possible D gene is TRBD1 (5 bases). This CDR3 contains 15 residues. Per the germline V gene, CDR1 is SEHNR and CDR2 is FQNEAQ (reference sequence). Trimming shortened V by 1 base and J by 3 bases, and 9 bases separated the two germline ends. CDR3 sequence: CASSLGGRPNEKLFF. The CDR3 bases are TGTGCCAGCAGCTTAGGGGGGAGACCTAATGAAAAACTGTTTTTT.

The rearrangement joins TRBV2 to TRBJ1-5; D unclear. The ends were cut back, 6 bases at V and 6 bases at J, with 12 bases in the middle. The CDR3 extends over 13 amino acids. Germline V lookup: CDR1 SNHLY, CDR2 FYNNEI. The CDR3: CASRVVAGQPQHF. In DNA, the CDR3 is TGTGCCAGCAGGGTAGTAGCGGGTCAGCCCCAGCATTTT. Full variable domain (rest looked up from reference TRBV2 and TRBJ1-5): EPEVTQTPSHQVTQMGQEVILRCVPISNHLYFYWYRQILGQKVEFLVSFYNNEISEKSEIFDDQFSVERPDGSNFTLKIRSTKLEDSAMYFCASRVVAGQPQHFGDGTRLSIL.

The CDR3 spells CSALGAGNTIYF. CDR3 coding DNA: TGCAGCGCACTGGGGGCTGGAAACACCATATATTTT. This chain links TRBV29-1 with TRBJ1-3; D possibly corresponds to TRBD1 (5 bases). From germline, CDR1 is SQVTM and CDR2 ANQGSEA. Trimming left V 7 bases short and J 2 bases short, with 9 bases between. The CDR3 extends over 12 amino acids.

The J gene is TRBJ2-1, the V gene TRBV6-2 or TRBV6-3; 11 bases align to TRBD2. The V gene end was trimmed by 2 bases and the J gene end by 4 bases; junction bases not matched to a gene: 7. Per germline, CDR1 MNHEY and CDR2 SVGEGT. CDR3 length: 17 amino acids. CDR3: CASSYGVAGGLYNEQFF. Here the CDR3 DNA reads TGTGCCAGCAGTTACGGGGTAGCGGGGGGGCTTTACAATGAGCAGTTCTTC.

This clone was counted a single time. The V and J genes are TRBV3-1 (or the pseudogene TRBV3-2) and TRBJ2-1, with D perhaps TRBD2 (5 bases). V was cut by 0 bases and J by 0 bases, with 21 bases left in between. This CDR3 is built from 20 residues. CDR1 is LGHDT and CDR2 is YNNKEL in the germline V gene (reference sequence). The CDR3 here is CASSQDFPIGSPSSYNEQFF. Written as DNA, the CDR3 is TGTGCCAGCAGCCAAGATTTCCCCATTGGGAGTCCTAGCTCCTACAATGAGCAGTTCTTC.

V is TRBV5-1 and J is TRBJ1-6, with TRBD1 matching over 7 bases. CDR1 is SGHRS, CDR2 YFSETQ, per germline. Germline trimming cut 4 bases from V and 9 bases from J; bases unmatched to any gene: 10. CDR3 length: 15 amino acids. The CDR3 sequence is CASSAGQVMSSPLHF. For the CDR3, the DNA is TGCGCCAGCAGCGCTGGACAGGTCATGAGTTCACCCCTCCACTTT.

This rearrangement joins TRBV9 to TRBJ1-3; 8 nucleotides line up with TRBD1. Trimming took 4 bases from V and 4 from J; bases not matched to a gene: 10. The CDR3 is 16 residues long. CDR1 is SGDLS, CDR2 YYNGEE, per germline. CDR3 in amino acids: CASSRDLTGVGNTIYF. In nucleotides, the CDR3 is TGTGCCAGCAGCCGGGACCTGACAGGGGTGGGAAACACCATATATTTT. Complete variable domain (other parts from reference TRBV9 and TRBJ1-3): DSGVTQTPKHLITATGQRVTLRCSPRSGDLSVYWYQQSLDQGLQFLIQYYNGEERAKGNILERFSAQQFPDLHSELNLSSLELGDSALYFCASSRDLTGVGNTIYFGEGSWLTVV.

The chain employs TRBV7-2 and TRBJ2-1; TRBD2 aligns across 9 bases. V lost 5 bases to trimming and J lost 0 bases; unmatched junction nucleotides: 2. This CDR3 has 15 amino acids. Germline V gene data show CDR1 as SGHTA and CDR2 as FQGNSA. CDR3 DNA: TGTGCCAGCAGCCCGACTAGCGGCTCCTACAATGAGCAGTTCTTC. Translation: CASSPTSGSYNEQFF. The full variable domain, its missing parts supplied by reference TRBV7-2 and TRBJ2-1, is GAGVSQSPSNKVTEKGKDVELRCDPISGHTALYWYRQSLGQGLEFLIYFQGNSAPDKSGLPSDRFSAERTGGSVSTLTIQRTQQEDSAVYLCASSPTSGSYNEQFFGPGTRLTVL.

The V gene is TRBV19, the J gene TRBJ2-3, with D maybe TRBD1 (6 bases). V lost 5 bases and J 0 bases, leaving 6 bases between the germline ends. There are 13 residues in the CDR3. Germline V gives CDR1 LNHDA, CDR2 SQIVND (reference sequence). This CDR3 reads CASSDRSTDTQYF. CDR3 DNA sequence: TGTGCCAGTAGTGACAGGAGCACAGATACGCAGTATTTT.

CDR3 bases: TGTGCCAGCAGCCCCTATAGCGGGGGGGCAGGTTCGCAGTATTTT. This codes for CASSPYSGGAGSQYF. V usage is TRBV3-1 (or the pseudogene TRBV3-2) and J usage is TRBJ2-3; the match to TRBD2 covers 11 bases. CDR1 is LGHDT, CDR2 YNNKEL, per germline (reference sequence). The length of the CDR3 is 15 residues. The V and J ends lost 4 bases and 10 bases, in that order; junction bases with no gene match: 10.

The DNA of the CDR3 is TGTGCCACCATGGGATCTAGCGGGAGCGGGGAGCAGTTCTTC. Translating gives CATMGSSGSGEQFF. This chain connects TRBV24-1 to TRBJ2-1; the match to TRBD2 covers 10 bases. V gave up 8 bases and J gave up 10 bases; unmatched junction bases: 10. The CDR3 contains 14 residues. The germline V gene encodes CDR1 KGHDR and CDR2 SFDVKD.

The chain is built from TRBV12-5 and TRBJ2-1, with 10 bases fitting TRBD1. The V segment lost 4 bases and the J segment 6 bases; nucleotides outside the gene matches: 9. The germline gives CDR1 LGHNT, CDR2 FRNRAP. CDR3 length: 16 amino acids. This chain's CDR3 is CASGSPRQGAFNEQFF. The DNA for the CDR3 is TGTGCTAGTGGTTCCCCCCGACAGGGGGCATTCAATGAGCAGTTCTTC.

The V call is TRBV2, the J call TRBJ1-5, with D possibly matching TRBD1 (5 bases). Germline V lookup: CDR1 SNHLY, CDR2 FYNNEI. Trimming left V 6 bases short and J 2 bases short, with 14 bases between. This CDR3 has 15 amino acids. The CDR3 loop is CASRTSAGGNQPQHF. CDR3 sequence (DNA): TGTGCCAGCAGGACCTCTGCGGGGGGCAATCAGCCCCAGCATTTT. The entire variable domain, with the rest obtained from reference TRBV2 and TRBJ1-5, is as follows: EPEVTQTPSHQVTQMGQEVILRCVPISNHLYFYWYRQILGQKVEFLVSFYNNEISEKSEIFDDQFSVERPDGSNFTLKIRSTKLEDSAMYFCASRTSAGGNQPQHFGDGTRLSIL.

The chain is built from TRBV10-2 and TRBJ2-1; TRBD2 might be the D (6 bases). CDR3 size: 15 residues. The germline gives CDR1 WSHSY, CDR2 SAAADI. V dropped 3 bases and J dropped 2 bases, with 11 bases sitting between them. CDR3 loop: CASSDLSGAYNEQFF. Written as DNA, the CDR3 is TGCGCCAGCAGTGACTTGTCGGGAGCCTACAATGAGCAGTTCTTC.

This clone was counted a few times. The chain combines TRBV19 with TRBJ2-3; TRBD2 matches 8 bases. Germline CDR1 reads LNHDA; CDR2 reads SQIVND (reference sequence). The CDR3 totals 16 residues. The J segment lost 0 bases and the V segment lost 4 bases, leaving 6 bases of the junction unmatched. The CDR3 DNA sequence: TGTGCCAGTAGTAGGAAGCGGGGGCTCAGCACAGATACGCAGTATTTT. This codes for CASSRKRGLSTDTQYF.

The chain combines TRBV6-5 with TRBJ1-1; D is undetermined. The CDR3 runs 11 residues. Deletions cut 5 bases from V and 5 bases from J, with 6 bases between. CDR1 and CDR2 (germline): MNHEY, SVGAGI. CDR3 DNA sequence: TGTGCCAGCAGTCGGGAAACTGAAGCTTTCTTT. Translating it yields CASSRETEAFF.

In nucleotides, the CDR3 is TGTGCCAGCAGCGGAAGGGGGACTAGCGGGTTTGAGACCCAGTACTTC. Translation: CASSGRGTSGFETQYF. V and J are TRBV9 and TRBJ2-5; 12 bases agree with TRBD2. Germline lookup yields CDR1 SGDLS and CDR2 YYNGEE. This CDR3 contains 16 residues. Unmatched junction bases numbered 8, after V lost 3 bases and J lost 5 bases. The variable domain in full, with the rest retrieved from reference TRBV9 and TRBJ2-5, is DSGVTQTPKHLITATGQRVTLRCSPRSGDLSVYWYQQSLDQGLQFLIQYYNGEERAKGNILERFSAQQFPDLHSELNLSSLELGDSALYFCASSGRGTSGFETQYFGPGTRLLVL.

The rearrangement uses TRBV12-3 or TRBV12-4 and TRBJ2-2; D not resolved. V gave up 2 bases and J gave up 6 bases, with 1 base separating them. The CDR3 runs 11 residues. The CDR3 nucleotides read TGTGCCAGCAGTTTATCCGGGGAGCTGTTTTTT. Its protein is CASSLSGELFF.

The V gene is TRBV7-2, the J gene TRBJ2-5, with no clear D. Trimming took 6 bases from V and 3 from J, leaving 5 bases between them. This CDR3 region has 11 residues. Germline-derived CDR1 and CDR2 are SGHTA and FQGNSA. The CDR3 DNA sequence: TGTGCCAGCAGGGTCGAAGAGACCCAGTACTTC. Encoded protein: CASRVEETQYF. Using reference TRBV7-2 and TRBJ2-5 for the parts outside the CDR3, the full variable domain is GAGVSQSPSNKVTEKGKDVELRCDPISGHTALYWYRQSLGQGLEFLIYFQGNSAPDKSGLPSDRFSAERTGGSVSTLTIQRTQQEDSAVYLCASRVEETQYFGPGTRLLVL.

J is TRBJ1-6 and V is TRBV27, with TRBD1 matching 9 bases. This CDR3 has 16 residues. V dropped 3 bases and J dropped 10; count of bases not matched to a gene: 10. Germline-derived CDR1 and CDR2 are MNHEY and SMNVEV (reference sequence). The CDR3 is CASSLSRDRVGSPLHF. The CDR3 DNA reads as TGTGCCAGCAGTTTGTCCCGGGACAGGGTTGGCTCACCCCTCCACTTT.

The V and J genes are TRBV6-1 and TRBJ1-1; D might be TRBD1 (5 bases). There are 16 residues in the CDR3. CDR1 is MNHNS, CDR2 SASEGT, per germline. Trimming took off 0 bases at V and 1 base at J, with 12 bases between the two ends. The CDR3, as DNA: TGTGCCAGCAGTGAAGCAGGGGCAAGTTGGAACACTGAAGCTTTCTTT. It is translated as CASSEAGASWNTEAFF.

The chain has TRBV6-5 and TRBJ2-3, with TRBD2 matching over 8 bases. The V gene end was trimmed by 8 bases and the J gene end by 6 bases; junction bases not matched to a gene: 10. This CDR3 region has 14 residues. Germline V CDR1 and CDR2: MNHEY, SVGAGI. The CDR3 nucleotides are TGTGCCAGCGGGAGGACTAGCCCAGGGGATACGCAGTATTTT. It encodes CASGRTSPGDTQYF.

The chain recombines TRBV11-2 with TRBJ2-3; 9 bases match TRBD2. Germline lookup yields CDR1 SGHAT and CDR2 FQNNGV. The CDR3 length is 16 residues. Unmatched junction bases numbered 11, after V lost 5 bases and J lost 5 bases. The CDR3, as DNA: TGTGCCAGCAGCCCCCGGGGGCGGGGGGGAATAGATACGCAGTATTTT. Its translation: CASSPRGRGGIDTQYF.

The rearrangement links TRBV29-1 to TRBJ1-3; weak D call: TRBD1 (5 bases). The CDR3 has 13 amino acids. Deletions cut 4 bases from V and 2 bases from J, with 9 bases between. Germline assignment: CDR1 SQVTM and CDR2 ANQGSEA. The CDR3 loop reads CSVAGPAGNTIYF. DNA for the CDR3: TGCAGCGTTGCGGGGCCAGCTGGAAACACCATATATTTT.